This T cell receptor (beta chain) was recorded in a study of cytomegalovirus exposure and HLA in healthy donors. The overall study: An earlier analysis identified under 130 million unique TCR beta sequences in 150 million to 200 million T cells. Early released data had around 88 million unique TCRs, all coming from HLA-typed donors.

Regarding the study as a whole: Sequencing artifact likely explains a cluster of highly shared sequence variants.

Concerning this clone itself: The antigen is unknown.

The V gene end was trimmed by 7 bases and the J gene end by 2 bases; junction bases not matched to a gene: 6. The CDR3 totals 14 residues. Both 60 Vbeta primers and 13 Jbeta primers went into the PCR. The repertoire was sequenced with immunoSEQ multiplex PCR; TCRdb's copy has only in-frame clones and lacks some. The sample has about 160,000 clones, more than 80% seen once. This sequence originates from a woman in her late teens or twenties in good health and CMV-seronegative. Sequenced sample: PBMCs. This chain uses TRBV23-1 with TRBJ2-7; 9 nucleotides agree with TRBD1. TRBV23-1 is an ORF, and what it does is uncertain. The CDR3 region has the DNA TGCGCCAGCAAAAAAACAGGGGGCCCCTACGAGCAGTACTTC. It yields the protein CASKKTGGPYEQYF.